The entry below describes one T cell receptor beta chain. Its antigen remains unidentified. The sample comes from a study of vaccination and CD4 T cells after COVID-19. Overall study: For a few convalescent patients, sampling occurred both at day 14 and at days 161 to 241 after vaccination.

TCRdb redid the calling of the PCR reads with MiXCR, one entry per CDR3 protein. Of about 29,000 distinct CDR3 sequences detected, 49% appear once; the ten largest clones hold approximately 6%. General study results and limits: Median reactive clonotypes, those recognizing SARS-CoV-2, rose from 21 to 38, not significantly. Among convalescent patients, a median approximately 86% of reactive clones emerged only after vaccination.

Time point given: late sampling 161 to 241 days after vaccination in a few convalescent patients. The input for sequencing was CD4+ T cells from blood, taken about 7 months after SARS-CoV-2 vaccination. The sequence was obtained from a human donor who had recovered from COVID-19.

The CDR3 loop is CASSRDSNEQFF. The CDR3 DNA reads as TGTGCCAGCAGCCGGGACAGCAATGAGCAGTTCTTC. The chain couples TRBV7-9 to TRBJ2-1; 7 nucleotides agree with TRBD1. With V trimmed by 5 bases and J by 6 bases, 1 base remained unmatched. CDR1 is SEHNR and CDR2 is FQNEAQ in the germline V gene (reference sequence). The CDR3 covers 12 residues.